The 32 T cell receptor beta chains presented below share a single source sample, sequenced in a study of blood T cell repertoires in COVID-19. Some clones are missing from TCRdb's copy, which holds only in-frame ones; the method was immunoSEQ multiplex PCR. The sample records over 200,000 clones, roughly 80% being singletons. Sequencing was performed on peripheral blood. The receptors originated from a human donor in a cohort sampled during active COVID-19.

This chain connects TRBV14 to TRBJ1-2; 9 bases fit TRBD1. V dropped 9 bases and J dropped 3; count of bases not matched to a gene: 14. Germline V gene sequence: CDR1 SGHDN, CDR2 FVKESK. The CDR3 covers 16 residues. The CDR3 DNA is TGTGCCAGAAAGGATCCGGGACAGGGTCGCTACTATGGCTACACCTTC. This sequence encodes CARKDPGQGRYYGYTF.

This clone was recorded a few times. V is TRBV7-9 and J is TRBJ2-2; TRBD2 matches at 7 bases. V dropped 4 bases and J dropped 4; count of bases not matched to a gene: 6. This CDR3 region has 15 residues. Germline CDR1 is SEHNR and CDR2 is FQNEAQ (reference sequence). CDR3 in DNA: TGTGCCAGCAGCTCCGCTAGCGGTTTCACCGGGGAGCTGTTTTTT. As protein: CASSSASGFTGELFF.

The chain employs TRBV12-3 or TRBV12-4 and TRBJ2-7, with D hard to call. This CDR3 has 13 residues. V was shortened by 6 bases and J by 6 bases, with 15 bases between the two germline ends. The CDR3 coding sequence is TGTGCCAGCAGCCCCCTCGCTGTCGGCGAGCAGTACTTC. Its translation is CASSPLAVGEQYF.

The table lists this clone with a few counts. The same CDR3 arises from other DNA sequences in this sample as well. This chain joins TRBV28 and TRBJ1-5; 8 positions agree with TRBD1. Losses at the gene ends were 4 bases for V and 2 bases for J; bases not matched to a gene: 1. Looked up from germline, CDR1 is MDHEN and CDR2 is SYDVKM. This CDR3 has 14 residues. The CDR3 coding sequence is TGTGCCAGCAGTTCGGGACAGGGCAATCAGCCCCAGCATTTT. Translation gives CASSSGQGNQPQHF.

This chain joins TRBV28 and TRBJ2-7, with 7 bases identical to TRBD2. There are 15 residues in the CDR3. CDR1 is MDHEN, CDR2 SYDVKM, per germline. After removal of 7 bases from V and 4 bases from J, the junction contained 13 bases not matched to a gene. CDR3 sequence: CASTSWGGKIYEQYF. CDR3 coding DNA: TGTGCCAGCACCTCTTGGGGAGGGAAAATTTACGAGCAGTACTTC.

The chain links TRBV6-6 to TRBJ2-1, with D uncertain. The germline V and J ends were trimmed by 6 bases and 3 bases, with 9 bases remaining between them. This CDR3 has 13 amino acids. The germline V gene encodes CDR1 MNHNY and CDR2 SVGAGI (reference sequence). CDR3 nucleotide sequence: TGTGCCAGCAGCCCCGGGTACTACAATGAGCAGTTCTTC. As protein: CASSPGYYNEQFF.

V usage is TRBV28 and J usage is TRBJ2-5, with D possibly matching TRBD2 (5 bases). This CDR3 is built from 14 residues. Trimming shortened V by 3 bases and J by 7 bases, and 15 bases separated the two germline ends. The germline gives CDR1 MDHEN, CDR2 SYDVKM. CDR3 sequence (DNA): TGTGCCAGCAGTTTCCCATCCCCCCGGGGGACCCAGTACTTC. Protein: CASSFPSPRGTQYF.

The CDR3 reads CASSFGRGHEQYF. CDR3 nucleotide sequence: TGTGCCAGCAGCTTCGGCAGGGGGCACGAGCAGTACTTC. The chain carries TRBV5-6 and TRBJ2-7; 8 bases agree with TRBD1. V lost 2 bases to trimming and J lost 5 bases; unmatched junction nucleotides: 3. The CDR3 extends over 13 amino acids. Germline V gene data show CDR1 as SGHDT and CDR2 as YYEEEE.

The table lists this clone with a count of one. The genes are TRBV5-6 and TRBJ1-5, with a tentative D call TRBD1 (5 bases). This CDR3 comprises 15 residues. Germline lookup yields CDR1 SGHDT and CDR2 YYEEEE. V was pared by 0 bases and J by 2 bases, with 9 bases between. CDR3 sequence (DNA): TGTGCCAGCAGCTTGGGGTCGGGGGGCAATCAGCCCCAGCATTTT. It codes for CASSLGSGGNQPQHF.

As DNA, the CDR3 is TGTGCCAGCAGCCTCGTAAGGGGGAACACTGAAGCTTTCTTT. Translating gives CASSLVRGNTEAFF. The chain employs TRBV7-9 and TRBJ1-1, with D tentatively TRBD1 (5 bases). CDR1 SEHNR and CDR2 FQNEAQ come from the germline V gene (reference sequence). V lost 5 bases and J lost 1, with 11 bases in between. The CDR3 loop spans 14 amino acids.

CDR3 protein: CASSLGQGVGTEAFF. The DNA for the CDR3 is TGTGCCAGCAGTTTGGGACAGGGTGTGGGCACTGAAGCTTTCTTT. This chain links TRBV28 with TRBJ1-1; 9 positions match TRBD1. Germline V gives CDR1 MDHEN, CDR2 SYDVKM. The J segment lost 4 bases and the V segment lost 3 bases, leaving 6 bases of the junction unmatched. CDR3 length: 15 residues.

This clone was seen a few times. The chain links TRBV6-2 or TRBV6-3 to TRBJ1-1; 8 bases fit TRBD1. The CDR3 contains 15 residues. The germline V gene encodes CDR1 MNHEY and CDR2 SVGEGT. Unmatched junction bases numbered 10, after V lost 6 bases and J lost 4 bases. The chain's CDR3 is CASSSNQDRVTEAFF. CDR3 nucleotide sequence: TGTGCCAGCAGCTCAAACCAGGACAGGGTCACTGAAGCTTTCTTT.

The chain links TRBV15 to TRBJ2-5, with TRBD2 as a possible D gene (6 bases). The germline V gene encodes CDR1 LNHNV and CDR2 YYDKDF (reference sequence). CDR3 length: 14 residues. Trimming pared 3 bases from V and 2 bases from J, leaving 10 bases between. The CDR3 loop reads CATSSRDSQETQYF. The CDR3 region has the DNA TGTGCCACCAGCAGCCGGGACTCGCAAGAGACCCAGTACTTC. Complete variable domain (other parts from reference TRBV15 and TRBJ2-5): DAMVIQNPRYQVTQFGKPVTLSCSQTLNHNVMYWYQQKSSQAPKLLFHYYDKDFNNEADTPDNFQSRRPNTSFCFLDIRSPGLGDTAMYLCATSSRDSQETQYFGPGTRLLVL.

The V gene is TRBV19, the J gene TRBJ2-1; 9 positions match TRBD2. CDR1 and CDR2 (germline): LNHDA, SQIVND (reference sequence). V was clipped by 2 bases and J by 9 bases; unmatched bases: 2. CDR3 length equals 13 residues. The CDR3 loop reads CASSIKTSGEQFF. Written as DNA, the CDR3 is TGTGCCAGTAGTATAAAGACTAGCGGTGAGCAGTTCTTC.

The chain carries TRBV19 and TRBJ2-5; D is perhaps TRBD1 (5 bases). Trimming removed 5 bases at V and 1 base at J, with 17 bases between. The CDR3 runs 16 residues. The germline gives CDR1 LNHDA, CDR2 SQIVND (reference sequence). This CDR3 is CASSRLGGAAQETQYF. CDR3 DNA: TGTGCCAGTAGTCGACTGGGTGGGGCCGCCCAAGAGACCCAGTACTTC. The full variable domain, rest sourced from reference TRBV19 and TRBJ2-5, is DGGITQSPKYLFRKEGQNVTLSCEQNLNHDAMYWYRQDPGQGLRLIYYSQIVNDFQKGDIAEGYSVSREKKESFPLTVTSAQKNPTAFYLCASSRLGGAAQETQYFGPGTRLLVL.

This chain uses TRBV3-1 (or the pseudogene TRBV3-2) with TRBJ2-7; 9 bases are a match to TRBD2. With 2 bases clipped from V and 3 bases from J, the junction kept 8 bases outside the gene matches. The CDR3 is 16 amino acids. Germline lookup yields CDR1 LGHDT and CDR2 YNNKEL (reference sequence). Here the CDR3 DNA reads TGTGCCAGCAGCCAACCGTGGACTAGCGTACTCTACGAGCAGTACTTC. Translation gives CASSQPWTSVLYEQYF.

This clone appeared a single time. The chain recombines TRBV19 with TRBJ2-1; TRBD2 matches at 11 bases. The junction had 2 bases not matched to a gene; V was cut back by 1 base and J by 3 bases. The CDR3 is made up of 16 amino acids. CDR1 is LNHDA, CDR2 SQIVND, per germline (reference sequence). CDR3 DNA sequence: TGTGCCAGTAGTATAGGGGGGACTAGCGGCTACAATGAGCAGTTCTTC. Its protein is CASSIGGTSGYNEQFF.

This chain uses TRBV5-6 with TRBJ1-6; D is unclear. This CDR3 is 12 amino acids long. V was shortened by 0 bases and J by 10 bases, with 5 bases between the two germline ends. Germline V gives CDR1 SGHDT, CDR2 YYEEEE. Written as DNA, the CDR3 is TGTGCCAGCAGCTTGGGAGAGTCACCCCTCCACTTT. Its protein is CASSLGESPLHF.

This sequence joins TRBV30 and TRBJ2-7, with 10 bases lining up with TRBD2. The CDR3 runs to 14 residues. Germline trimming cut 5 bases from V and 2 bases from J; bases unmatched to any gene: 6. The germline CDR1 and CDR2 sequences are GTSNPN and SVGIG (reference sequence). The CDR3 nucleotides read TGTGCCTGGGGCACTAGCGGGGTAACCTACGAGCAGTACTTC. Amino acid sequence: CAWGTSGVTYEQYF.

This chain connects TRBV9 to TRBJ2-1; D might be TRBD1 (5 bases). The germline CDR1 and CDR2 sequences are SGDLS and YYNGEE. This CDR3 comprises 15 residues. Trimming pared 2 bases from V and 5 bases from J, leaving 14 bases between. The CDR3 is CASSVWAGQNNEQFF. As DNA, the CDR3 is TGTGCCAGCAGCGTCTGGGCAGGGCAAAACAATGAGCAGTTCTTC.

The gene calls are TRBV29-1 and TRBJ2-1; D call uncertain. This CDR3 contains 13 residues. Trimming removed 7 bases from V and 8 bases from J, with 18 bases in between. Looked up from germline, CDR1 is SQVTM and CDR2 is ANQGSEA. The CDR3 DNA is TGCAGCGGCGCTATGGGCCAGTTTGATGAGCAGTTCTTC. It encodes CSGAMGQFDEQFF.

On this clone itself: The sample contains more than one DNA sequence encoding this CDR3. The chain recombines TRBV18 with TRBJ1-5, with 7 bases fitting TRBD1. The J segment lost 2 bases and the V segment lost 3 bases, leaving 1 base of the junction unmatched. The germline V gene has CDR1 KGHSH and CDR2 LQKENI. The CDR3 loop spans 14 amino acids. CDR3 coding DNA: TGTGCCAGCTCACCCGGACAGGGCAATCAGCCCCAGCATTTT. This translates into CASSPGQGNQPQHF.

The chain joins TRBV7-9 to TRBJ1-4, with TRBD1 matching over 9 bases. The junction had 5 bases not matched to a gene; V was cut back by 3 bases and J by 6 bases. The CDR3 consists of 15 residues. Per the germline V gene, CDR1 is SEHNR and CDR2 is FQNEAQ (reference sequence). The CDR3 protein is CASSFSRDRDEKLFF. The CDR3 region has the DNA TGTGCCAGCAGCTTTAGCAGGGACAGGGATGAAAAACTGTTTTTT.

On this clone itself: The junction shows a germline mismatch at one end, possibly a read error. The chain joins TRBV19 to TRBJ1-6; a possible D gene is TRBD1 (6 bases). CDR3 length: 16 amino acids. Per germline, CDR1 LNHDA and CDR2 SQIVND (reference sequence). Written as DNA, the CDR3 is TGTGCCAGTAGTCTAGAAAGGACAGATGAGAATTCACCCCTCCACTTT. Its translation: CASSLERTDENSPLHF.

The chain links TRBV5-1 to TRBJ1-4; 9 bases map to TRBD1. The germline V gene has CDR1 SGHRS and CDR2 YFSETQ. The V segment lost 3 bases and the J segment 6 bases; nucleotides outside the gene matches: 3. The CDR3 has 14 amino acids. As DNA, the CDR3 is TGCGCCAGCAGCTATACAGGGGGCGATGAAAAACTGTTTTTT. Its protein product is CASSYTGGDEKLFF.

The chain couples TRBV6-5 to TRBJ2-7, with D possibly matching TRBD2 (5 bases). The CDR3 has 15 amino acids. Germline CDR1 reads MNHEY; CDR2 reads SVGAGI. V lost 2 bases and J 2 bases, leaving 13 bases between the germline ends. The CDR3 spells CASSYVAGGAYEQYF. DNA of the CDR3: TGTGCCAGCAGTTACGTCGCGGGCGGTGCCTACGAGCAGTACTTC.

This chain joins TRBV2 and TRBJ1-4; D is ambiguous. CDR3 length equals 11 residues. Germline V gives CDR1 SNHLY, CDR2 FYNNEI. The V gene lost 5 bases and the J gene lost 8 bases, with 6 bases spanning the gap. The chain's CDR3 is CASSFQEKLFF. The CDR3, as DNA: TGTGCCAGCAGTTTCCAGGAAAAACTGTTTTTT.

This rearrangement joins TRBV7-9 to TRBJ1-5; TRBD1 agrees at 7 bases. The CDR3 consists of 13 residues. V trimming: 4 bases; J trimming: 7 bases; junction bases outside the gene matches: 4. Germline V CDR1 and CDR2: SEHNR, FQNEAQ (reference sequence). CDR3 bases: TGTGCCAGCAGCTCCACAGGGGTCCAGCCCCAGCATTTT. This translates into CASSSTGVQPQHF.

J is TRBJ2-1 and V is TRBV9; 8 nucleotides match TRBD2. V shed 4 bases and J 2 bases; nucleotides not matched to a gene: 5. CDR1 and CDR2 from the germline V gene are SGDLS and YYNGEE. This CDR3 has 15 residues. The CDR3, as DNA: TGTGCCAGCAGCCCCGGGGGGGCCACCTACAATGAGCAGTTCTTC. It encodes CASSPGGATYNEQFF. The whole variable domain, filled in from reference TRBV9 and TRBJ2-1, reads DSGVTQTPKHLITATGQRVTLRCSPRSGDLSVYWYQQSLDQGLQFLIQYYNGEERAKGNILERFSAQQFPDLHSELNLSSLELGDSALYFCASSPGGATYNEQFFGPGTRLTVL.

This clone has a handful of counts. This rearrangement joins TRBV4-2 to TRBJ1-5; D ambiguous. Trimming took off 0 bases at V and 6 bases at J, with 12 bases between the two ends. CDR3 length: 15 residues. Germline V gives CDR1 LGHNA, CDR2 YNFKEQ. In nucleotides, the CDR3 is TGTGCCAGCAGCCAAGATTCAGGTTTAGGTCAGCCCCAGCATTTT. It translates to CASSQDSGLGQPQHF.

The CDR3 coding sequence is TGTGCCAGCAGTTATGGGGACACATCCTATAATTCACCCCTCCACTTT. Protein sequence: CASSYGDTSYNSPLHF. The V and J genes are TRBV6-6 and TRBJ1-6; D is perhaps TRBD1 (6 bases). V lost 3 bases and J 1 base, leaving 10 bases between the germline ends. The germline CDR1 and CDR2 sequences are MNHNY and SVGAGI (reference sequence). The CDR3 is made up of 16 amino acids.

V and J are TRBV29-1 and TRBJ2-5; 7 bases are a match to TRBD2. CDR3 length: 16 amino acids. Looked up from germline, CDR1 is SQVTM and CDR2 is ANQGSEA. After removal of 4 bases from V and 1 base from J, the junction contained 12 bases not matched to a gene. CDR3 coding DNA: TGCAGCGTTGTAAGTGGAGGGAGGGGCCGCCAAGAGACCCAGTACTTC. Translation: CSVVSGGRGRQETQYF.